The entry below describes one T cell receptor (beta chain). The source of the sample is a study of shared clonotypes between healthy human individuals. Method: immunoSEQ multiplex PCR; TCRdb's copy keeps in-frame clones and lacks some. This table holds about 600,000 clones, less than 98% found once. The CDR3 spans 17 residues. From germline, CDR1 is ENHRY and CDR2 SYGVKD. Losses at the gene ends were 8 bases for V and 0 bases for J; bases not matched to a gene: 13. Specimen: naive CD4+ T cells sorted from blood. The subset denotes: CD45RA+ positively selected. The origin of this receptor is a woman in her thirties in good health. The chain is built from TRBV10-3 and TRBJ1-3; TRBD1 aligns across 7 bases. CDR3 residues: CAISPMSRGNSGNTIYF. The CDR3 DNA sequence: TGTGCCATCTCCCCGATGAGCAGGGGGAACTCTGGAAACACCATATATTTT.